This record looks at one T cell receptor beta chain sequence and its context. The identical CDR3 is also encoded by other nucleotide sequences in the sample. This record belongs to a study of cytomegalovirus exposure and HLA in healthy donors. This CDR3 spans 14 amino acids. V shed 0 bases, J shed 4 bases, and the junction held 1 base outside the gene matches. Germline CDR1 reads MNHEY; CDR2 reads SVGAGI. This PCR relied on a set of 60 Vbeta primers and 13 Jbeta primers. Sequencing was performed with immunoSEQ multiplex PCR; in TCRdb, only in-frame clones are kept and a portion is missing. The sample shows around 170,000 clones, around four fifths of them seen only once.

Material: PBMCs. The TCR originated in a woman younger than 35 in good health and CMV-seronegative. The chain joins TRBV6-5 to TRBJ2-5, with 8 bases fitting TRBD2. CDR3 loop: CASSYSAGAETQYF. Written as DNA, the CDR3 is TGTGCCAGCAGTTACTCAGCGGGGGCAGAGACCCAGTACTTC.